The 9 T cell receptor beta chains listed next were all sequenced from one sample in a study of cytomegalovirus exposure and HLA in healthy donors. The PCR used 60 Vbeta and 13 Jbeta primers. Libraries were prepared by immunoSEQ multiplex PCR; TCRdb keeps only in-frame clonotypes and omits some of them. The top ten hold under 1.5% of the sample, which has 150,000 to 200,000 clones, around 74% seen once. Sequencing was carried out using PBMCs. The receptors shown here come from a woman aged 25-40 years in good health and CMV-seronegative.

The table lists this clone with a few counts. The V call is TRBV18, the J call TRBJ1-4; no clear D. Germline CDR1 reads KGHSH; CDR2 reads LQKENI. Trimming shortened V by 6 bases and J by 7 bases, and 12 bases separated the two germline ends. The CDR3 covers 13 residues. This CDR3 reads CASSVLPREKLFF. The CDR3 region has the DNA TGTGCCAGCTCCGTTCTCCCTCGTGAAAAACTGTTTTTT.

This chain connects TRBV11-2 to TRBJ2-2; TRBD2 might be the D (5 bases). The CDR3 is 12 amino acids. Deletions cut 4 bases from V and 6 bases from J, with 6 bases between. Per the germline V gene, CDR1 is SGHAT and CDR2 is FQNNGV. The CDR3 sequence: CASSSGAGELFF. DNA for the CDR3: TGTGCCAGCAGCTCCGGGGCCGGGGAGCTGTTTTTT.

The genes are TRBV5-1 and TRBJ1-1; 7 nucleotides match TRBD1. CDR1 and CDR2 from the germline V gene are SGHRS and YFSETQ. After removal of 0 bases from V and 4 bases from J, the junction contained 6 bases not matched to a gene. The CDR3 extends over 15 amino acids. The CDR3 is CASSLGAGGSTEAFF. CDR3 bases: TGCGCCAGCAGCTTGGGGGCAGGGGGAAGCACTGAAGCTTTCTTT.

This chain connects TRBV10-3 to TRBJ1-1; maybe TRBD1 (6 bases). The length of the CDR3 is 13 residues. CDR1 and CDR2 from the germline V gene are ENHRY and SYGVKD. V was shortened by 6 bases and J by 4 bases, with 12 bases between the two germline ends. CDR3 amino acids: CAIRIQGATEAFF. The DNA for the CDR3 is TGTGCCATCAGAATACAGGGAGCCACTGAAGCTTTCTTT.

This clone was observed many times. The V gene is TRBV5-1, the J gene TRBJ1-3; D not resolved. With 0 bases removed from V and 2 bases from J, the gap between germline ends came to 6 bases. CDR3 length: 14 amino acids. Germline loops: CDR1 SGHRS, CDR2 YFSETQ. CDR3 DNA: TGCGCCAGCAGCTTGGACTTGGCTGGAAACACCATATATTTT. It specifies CASSLDLAGNTIYF.

Points on this clone: Other nucleotide sequences in the sample specify the same CDR3. V is TRBV18 and J is TRBJ2-5; D unresolved. Between the trimmed V and J ends, which lost 2 bases and 3 bases, there was a span of 7 bases. Germline-derived CDR1 and CDR2 are KGHSH and LQKENI. The CDR3 extends over 13 amino acids. The CDR3 loop is CASSPGQKETQYF. The CDR3 coding sequence is TGTGCCAGCTCACCAGGGCAGAAAGAGACCCAGTACTTC. Together with reference TRBV18 and TRBJ2-5, the CDR3 gives the full variable domain: NAGVMQNPRHLVRRRGQEARLRCSPMKGHSHVYWYRQLPEEGLKFMVYLQKENIIDESGMPKERFSAEFPKEGPSILRIQQVVRGDSAAYFCASSPGQKETQYFGPGTRLLVL.

The V and J genes are TRBV7-2 and TRBJ1-2; maybe TRBD1 (6 bases). The ends were cut back, 7 bases at V and 4 bases at J, with 16 bases in the middle. The germline gives CDR1 SGHTA, CDR2 FQGNSA. The CDR3 contains 14 residues. CDR3 protein: CASTSGTLPYGYTF. CDR3 DNA sequence: TGTGCCAGCACCTCCGGGACACTTCCCTATGGCTACACCTTC.

This clone was recorded only once. The rearrangement uses TRBV5-1 and TRBJ1-4, with TRBD1 matching over 7 bases. This CDR3 contains 16 residues. V was clipped by 1 base and J by 3 bases; unmatched bases: 6. In germline, CDR1 is SGHRS, CDR2 YFSETQ. The DNA for the CDR3 is TGCGCCAGCAGCTTGATTACAGGGGTTGCTAATGAAAAACTGTTTTTT. This sequence encodes CASSLITGVANEKLFF.

This sequence joins TRBV6-4 and TRBJ1-4; D may be TRBD1 (6 bases). Trimming left V 3 bases short and J 4 bases short, with 15 bases between. The CDR3 is made up of 16 amino acids. Germline V gene lookup returns CDR1 MRHNA and CDR2 SNTAGT. CDR3 loop: CASSELQGEDNEKLFF. DNA for the CDR3: TGTGCCAGCAGTGAGTTACAGGGTGAGGATAATGAAAAACTGTTTTTT.